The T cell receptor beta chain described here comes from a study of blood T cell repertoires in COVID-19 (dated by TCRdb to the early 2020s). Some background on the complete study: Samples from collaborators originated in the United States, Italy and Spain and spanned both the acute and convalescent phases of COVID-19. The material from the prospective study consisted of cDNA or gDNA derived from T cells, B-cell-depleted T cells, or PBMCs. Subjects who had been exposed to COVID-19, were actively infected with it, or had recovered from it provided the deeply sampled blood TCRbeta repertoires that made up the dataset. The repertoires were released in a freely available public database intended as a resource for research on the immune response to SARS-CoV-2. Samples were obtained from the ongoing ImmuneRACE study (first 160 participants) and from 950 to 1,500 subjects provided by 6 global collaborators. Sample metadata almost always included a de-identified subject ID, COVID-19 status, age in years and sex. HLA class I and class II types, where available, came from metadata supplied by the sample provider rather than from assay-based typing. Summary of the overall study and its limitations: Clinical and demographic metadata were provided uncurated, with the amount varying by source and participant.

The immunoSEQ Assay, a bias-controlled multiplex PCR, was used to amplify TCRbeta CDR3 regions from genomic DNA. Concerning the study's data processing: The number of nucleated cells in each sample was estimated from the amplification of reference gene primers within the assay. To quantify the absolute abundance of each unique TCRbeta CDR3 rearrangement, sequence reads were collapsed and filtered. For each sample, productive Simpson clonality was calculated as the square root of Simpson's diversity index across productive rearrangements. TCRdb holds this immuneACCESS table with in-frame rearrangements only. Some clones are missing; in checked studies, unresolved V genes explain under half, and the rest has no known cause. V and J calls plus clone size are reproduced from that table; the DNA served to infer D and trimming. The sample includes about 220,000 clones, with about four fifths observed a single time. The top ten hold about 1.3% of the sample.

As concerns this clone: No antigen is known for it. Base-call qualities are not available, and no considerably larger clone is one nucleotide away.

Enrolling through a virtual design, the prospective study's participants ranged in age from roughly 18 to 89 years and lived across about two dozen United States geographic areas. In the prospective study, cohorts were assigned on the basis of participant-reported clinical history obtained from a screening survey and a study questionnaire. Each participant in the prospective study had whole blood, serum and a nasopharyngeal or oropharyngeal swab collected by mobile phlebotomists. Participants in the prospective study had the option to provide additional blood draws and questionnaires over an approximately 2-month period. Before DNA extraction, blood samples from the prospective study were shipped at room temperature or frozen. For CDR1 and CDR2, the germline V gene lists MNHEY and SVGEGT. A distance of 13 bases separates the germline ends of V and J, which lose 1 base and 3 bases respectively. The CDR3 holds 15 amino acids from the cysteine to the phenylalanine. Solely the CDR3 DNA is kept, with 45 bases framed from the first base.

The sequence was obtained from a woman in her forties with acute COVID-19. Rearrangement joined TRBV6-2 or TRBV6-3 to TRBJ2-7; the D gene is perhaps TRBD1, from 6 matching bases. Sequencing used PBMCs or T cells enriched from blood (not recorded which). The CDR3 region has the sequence CASSYWGGQNYEQYF. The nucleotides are TGTGCCAGCAGTTACTGGGGCGGACAGAACTACGAGCAGTACTTC.